The rows below give T cell receptor beta chains drawn from one sample of a study of cytomegalovirus exposure and HLA in healthy donors. Libraries were prepared by immunoSEQ multiplex PCR; TCRdb keeps only in-frame clonotypes and omits some of them. The sample has 80,000 to 130,000 clones; roughly four fifths are singletons. Sequenced material: PBMCs. Receptors originate from a male donor in good health and CMV-seropositive. Both conserved end residues are part of each CDR3. A D gene is named only where the DNA matches it firmly. Expanded clones are given a class, and other clones once, few, many or no size at all.

abundance	v_gene	len	d_gene	j_gene	CDR3aa	CDR3nt
few	TRBV7-8	14	NA	TRBJ2-1	CASSPPSGTNEQFF	TGTGCCAGCAGCCCTCCCTCCGGTACTAATGAGCAGTTCTTC
few	TRBV10-3	16	TRBD1	TRBJ1-1	CAIKYRGQGLNTEAFF	TGTGCCATCAAGTACAGGGGCCAAGGCTTGAACACTGAAGCTTTCTTT
NA	TRBV7-8	14	TRBD1	TRBJ1-1	CASSLESGTGEAFF	TGTGCCAGCAGCTTAGAATCTGGGACAGGGGAAGCTTTCTTT
NA	TRBV6-5	16	NA	TRBJ2-2	CASSYSPTGDTGELFF	TGTGCCAGCAGTTACTCCCCGACAGGAGACACCGGGGAGCTGTTTTTT
NA	TRBV5-6	15	NA	TRBJ2-2	CASSLPGWDTGELFF	TGTGCCAGCAGCCTCCCGGGGTGGGACACCGGGGAGCTGTTTTTT
NA	TRBV5-4	14	TRBD1	TRBJ2-7	CASSLGQDGSGQYF	TGTGCCAGCAGCCTCGGACAGGATGGGAGCGGGCAGTACTTC
NA	TRBV4-3	15	NA	TRBJ2-5	CASSQGDKRGETQYF	TGCGCCAGCAGCCAAGGGGACAAAAGGGGGGAGACCCAGTACTTC
NA	TRBV25-1	16	NA	TRBJ2-5	CASSEFSSRGQETQYF	TGTGCCAGCAGTGAATTTAGTAGTCGGGGCCAAGAGACCCAGTACTTC
few	TRBV27	14	NA	TRBJ2-3	CASSSTGITDTQYF	TGTGCCAGCAGTTCTACAGGGATTACAGATACGCAGTATTTT
NA	TRBV2	14	TRBD2	TRBJ2-5	CASSARLAEETQYF	TGTGCCAGCAGTGCCCGACTAGCGGAAGAGACCCAGTACTTC
NA	TRBV4-1	15	NA	TRBJ1-5	CASSQEEASNQPQHF	TGCGCCAGCAGCCAAGAAGAGGCTAGCAATCAGCCCCAGCATTTT
NA	TRBV19	15	TRBD1	TRBJ2-2	CASNWGQGITGELFF	TGTGCCAGTAATTGGGGACAGGGAATCACCGGGGAGCTGTTTTTT
NA	TRBV19	15	TRBD1	TRBJ1-2	CASSIDEQGAGGYTF	TGTGCCAGTAGTATAGACGAACAGGGGGCGGGTGGCTACACCTTC
NA	TRBV5-1	16	NA	TRBJ2-1	CASSSGQLSSYNEQFF	TGCGCCAGCAGCTCCGGACAGCTCAGCTCCTACAATGAGCAGTTCTTC
NA	TRBV7-8	13	NA	TRBJ1-3	CASSLWRSDTIYF	TGTGCCAGCAGCTTATGGAGGTCGGACACCATATATTTT
NA	TRBV9	15	NA	TRBJ2-1	CASSAGTSTYNEQFF	TGTGCCAGCAGCGCCGGGACTTCGACCTACAATGAGCAGTTCTTC
NA	TRBV10-1	18	NA	TRBJ2-2	CASSDHLGRTMNTGELFF	TGCGCCAGCAGTGATCATCTGGGCAGAACGATGAACACCGGGGAGCTGTTTTTT
NA	TRBV5-6	15	TRBD2	TRBJ2-7	CASSPRLAMSYEQYF	TGTGCCAGCAGCCCCAGACTAGCTATGTCCTACGAGCAGTACTTC
once	TRBV9	14	NA	TRBJ2-7	CASSVEWGPYEQYF	TGTGCCAGCAGCGTAGAGTGGGGGCCGTACGAGCAGTACTTC
NA	TRBV28	16	TRBD2	TRBJ2-7	CASSPALAGGTHEQYF	TGTGCCAGCAGTCCAGCTTTAGCGGGGGGGACCCACGAGCAGTACTTC
NA	TRBV4-1	12	NA	TRBJ1-1	CASSLRGTEAFF	TGCGCCAGCAGCCTTAGGGGGACTGAAGCTTTCTTT
NA	TRBV7-9	15	TRBD2	TRBJ2-5	CASSSTLAGSETQYF	TGTGCCAGCAGCTCCACCCTAGCGGGGTCGGAGACCCAGTACTTC
NA	TRBV18	17	TRBD1	TRBJ1-6	CASSPGTVSSYNSPLHF	TGTGCCAGCTCACCTGGGACAGTAAGCTCCTATAATTCACCCCTCCACTTT
NA	TRBV6-4	13	TRBD1	TRBJ1-5	CARGQGSNQPQHF	TGTGCCAGAGGACAGGGGAGCAATCAGCCCCAGCATTTT
NA	TRBV19	14	TRBD2	TRBJ2-1	CASSTPGTGTNQFF	TGTGCCAGTAGTACCCCCGGGACCGGGACTAATCAGTTCTTC
NA	TRBV10-1	16	TRBD2	TRBJ2-3	CASSKLAGGRTDTQYF	TGCGCCAGCAGTAAGTTAGCGGGGGGCCGCACAGATACGCAGTATTTT
NA	TRBV5-1	16	TRBD1	TRBJ2-7	CASSLRGTGNSYEQYF	TGCGCCAGCAGCCTGAGGGGGACAGGGAACTCCTACGAGCAGTACTTC
NA	TRBV5-1	15	NA	TRBJ2-5	CASSLDSGDEETQYF	TGCGCCAGCAGCCTAGACAGTGGGGATGAGGAGACCCAGTACTTC
NA	TRBV7-9	14	NA	TRBJ1-2	CASSRWDTEYGYTF	TGTGCCAGCAGCCGGTGGGACACAGAATATGGCTACACCTTC
NA	TRBV9	16	TRBD2	TRBJ2-1	CASSVAPGLTWNEQFF	TGTGCCAGCAGCGTAGCCCCGGGACTAACGTGGAATGAGCAGTTCTTC
NA	TRBV30	15	TRBD2	TRBJ2-5	CAWSPGLANQETQYF	TGTGCCTGGAGTCCGGGACTAGCAAACCAAGAGACCCAGTACTTC
NA	TRBV13	17	TRBD1	TRBJ1-2	CASSPQGGQGGNYGYTF	TGTGCCAGCAGCCCCCAAGGGGGGCAGGGGGGCAACTATGGCTACACCTTC
few	TRBV5-1	14	NA	TRBJ1-1	CASSLDSSITEAFF	TGCGCCAGCAGCTTGGACAGTTCTATCACTGAAGCTTTCTTT
NA	TRBV11-2	13	NA	TRBJ1-5	CASSLDRGQPQHF	TGTGCCAGCAGCTTAGATCGAGGTCAGCCCCAGCATTTT
few	TRBV6-6	14	NA	TRBJ1-1	CASSASVMDTEAFF	TGTGCCAGCAGCGCTTCGGTTATGGACACTGAAGCTTTCTTT
NA	TRBV28	14	TRBD2	TRBJ2-1	CASALAGGRREQFF	TGTGCCAGCGCACTAGCGGGGGGCCGGAGAGAGCAGTTCTTC
NA	TRBV11-2	14	NA	TRBJ2-7	CASSRLGSSYEQYF	TGTGCCAGCAGCCGTTTGGGCAGCTCCTACGAGCAGTACTTC
NA	TRBV15	15	NA	TRBJ1-1	CATSRAPVPSTEAFF	TGTGCCACCAGCAGAGCCCCAGTCCCGTCCACTGAAGCTTTCTTT
NA	TRBV4-1	17	TRBD1	TRBJ1-5	CASSQDDPGGYNQPQHF	TGCGCCAGCAGCCAAGATGACCCAGGGGGGTATAATCAGCCCCAGCATTTT
NA	TRBV10-1	13	NA	TRBJ1-6	CATPLQGRSPLHF	TGCGCCACCCCGCTGCAGGGGCGTTCACCCCTCCACTTT
NA	TRBV6-1	12	NA	TRBJ1-1	CASSESGRVAFF	TGTGCCAGCAGTGAATCTGGCAGGGTCGCTTTCTTT
NA	TRBV7-9	15	NA	TRBJ1-1	CASSFLGIIPGEAFF	TGTGCCAGCAGCTTTCTTGGGATCATCCCGGGAGAAGCTTTCTTT
few	TRBV11-2	12	NA	TRBJ1-1	CASSLVAGKAFF	TGTGCCAGCAGCTTAGTGGCGGGAAAGGCTTTCTTT
few	TRBV5-1	14	NA	TRBJ2-2	CASSLGTTSGELFF	TGCGCCAGCAGCTTGGGGACAACCTCCGGGGAGCTGTTTTTT
NA	TRBV18	15	TRBD1	TRBJ2-7	CASSPPEQGVYEQYF	TGTGCCAGCTCACCACCGGAACAGGGGGTCTACGAGCAGTACTTC
NA	TRBV19	15	TRBD1	TRBJ1-1	CASSQRDRGGTEAFF	TGTGCCAGTAGTCAAAGGGACAGGGGAGGGACTGAAGCTTTCTTT
NA	TRBV7-2	15	NA	TRBJ2-2	CASSLRGVNTGELFF	TGTGCCAGCAGCTTACGCGGGGTGAACACCGGGGAGCTGTTTTTT
NA	TRBV19	14	NA	TRBJ2-7	CASRAGVSSYEQYF	TGTGCCAGTAGGGCCGGGGTGAGCTCCTACGAGCAGTACTTC
once	TRBV9	15	TRBD1	TRBJ2-7	CASSVGQGVPYEQYF	TGTGCCAGCAGCGTAGGACAGGGGGTTCCCTACGAGCAGTACTTC
once	TRBV28	12	NA	TRBJ2-3	CASSFFAGTQYF	TGTGCCAGCAGTTTTTTCGCAGGTACGCAGTATTTT
NA	TRBV6-6	15	NA	TRBJ1-5	CASSYGQPSNQPQHF	TGTGCCAGCAGTTACGGACAGCCTAGCAATCAGCCCCAGCATTTT
NA	TRBV11-2	13	NA	TRBJ1-1	CASNRRSGTEAFF	TGTGCCAGCAACCGACGCTCCGGGACTGAAGCTTTCTTT
once	TRBV15	17	TRBD1	TRBJ1-2	CATSRAYLGQGARGYTF	TGTGCCACCAGCAGAGCTTACCTAGGGCAGGGGGCTCGAGGCTACACCTTC
NA	TRBV28	15	TRBD1	TRBJ2-7	CASSPQGARSYEQYF	TGTGCCAGCAGCCCACAGGGGGCAAGGTCCTACGAGCAGTACTTC